The entry below describes one T cell receptor (beta chain). Antigen: not known. This sample is part of a study of Ad26.COV2.S vaccination and SARS-CoV-2 variants. Looking at the study overall: Once, or twice with 56 days between doses, Ad26.COV2.S was given intramuscularly.

Clones were sequenced by immunoSEQ multiplex PCR, and TCRdb holds only the in-frame ones, with some missing. Seen here are a few hundred thousand clones, approximately 87% observed once, and the top ten hold about 4%. Study-level results: Vaccinated individuals (as opposed to placebo recipients) had higher spike-specific TCR breadth. Once vaccination had occurred, spike-specific CD8+ and CD4+ T cell responses reportedly showed substantial breadth.

V lost 4 bases, J lost 7 bases, and 16 bases lay in between. CDR3 length equals 13 residues. Looked up from germline, CDR1 is GTSNPN and CDR2 is SVGIG (reference sequence). Described treatment: approximately 18 received Ad26.COV2.S at low or high dose, single or two shots; about five received placebo; per-sample allocation not given. All samples were drawn on day 63, counting from the first vaccine or placebo injection. This sample comprised peripheral blood, obtained in a trial of Ad26.COV2.S vaccine versus placebo. The rearrangement uses TRBV30 and TRBJ1-2, with a tentative D call TRBD1 (5 bases). This clonotype was sampled from a person aged 18 to 65 who received the Ad26.COV2.S COVID-19 vaccine or a placebo. In DNA, the CDR3 is TGTGCCTGGACCGTCGGGGGTGCTGGTGGCTACACCTTC. Its translation is CAWTVGGAGGYTF. The variable domain in full, with the rest retrieved from reference TRBV30 and TRBJ1-2, is SQTIHQWPATLVQPVGSPLSLECTVEGTSNPNLYWYRQAAGRGLQLLFYSVGIGQISSEVPQNLSASRPQDRQFILSSKKLLLSDSGFYLCAWTVGGAGGYTFGSGTRLTVV.